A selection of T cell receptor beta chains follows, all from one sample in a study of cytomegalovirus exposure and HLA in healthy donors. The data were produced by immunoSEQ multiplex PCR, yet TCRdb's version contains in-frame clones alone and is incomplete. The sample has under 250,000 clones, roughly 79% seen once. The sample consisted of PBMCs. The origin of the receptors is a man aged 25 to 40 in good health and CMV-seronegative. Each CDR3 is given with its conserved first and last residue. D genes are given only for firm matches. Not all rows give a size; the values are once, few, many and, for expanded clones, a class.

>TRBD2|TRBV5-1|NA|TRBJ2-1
CASSSPGGLYNEQFF
TGCGCCAGCAGCTCGCCGGGAGGTCTCTACAATGAGCAGTTCTTC
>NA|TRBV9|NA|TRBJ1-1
CASSVYDSTEAFF
TGTGCCAGCAGCGTGTATGACAGCACTGAAGCTTTCTTT
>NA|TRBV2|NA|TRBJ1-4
CASREGQKNEKLFF
TGTGCCAGCAGAGAAGGACAGAAGAATGAAAAACTGTTTTTT
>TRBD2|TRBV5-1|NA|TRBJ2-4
CASSPGLAGVLAKNIQYF
TGCGCCAGCAGCCCGGGACTAGCGGGAGTTCTAGCCAAAAACATTCAGTACTTC
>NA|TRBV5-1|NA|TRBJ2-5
CASSPEGPPKETQYF
TGCGCCAGCAGCCCGGAGGGGCCGCCCAAGGAGACCCAGTACTTC
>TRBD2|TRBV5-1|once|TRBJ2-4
CASSSVELAGGRMNIQYF
TGCGCCAGCAGCTCCGTTGAACTAGCGGGAGGGCGGATGAACATTCAGTACTTC
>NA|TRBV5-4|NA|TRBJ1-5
CASSLAGGAPQPQHF
TGTGCCAGCAGCTTGGCCGGTGGAGCCCCTCAGCCCCAGCATTTT
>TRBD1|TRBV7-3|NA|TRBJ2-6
CASSPQGTGANVLTF
TGTGCCAGCAGCCCACAGGGGACTGGGGCCAACGTCCTGACTTTC
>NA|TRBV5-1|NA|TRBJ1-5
CASSPQGSNQPQHF
TGCGCCAGCAGCCCACAGGGTAGCAATCAGCCCCAGCATTTT
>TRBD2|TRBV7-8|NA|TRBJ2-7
CASSPPGRALDYEQYF
TGTGCCAGCAGCCCCCCTGGGAGGGCCTTGGACTACGAGCAGTACTTC
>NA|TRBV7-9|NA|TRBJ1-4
CASSLGSVVELFF
TGTGCCAGCAGCTTAGGCAGCGTAGTGGAACTGTTTTTT
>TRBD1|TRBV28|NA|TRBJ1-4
CASSLLGQGEKLFF
TGTGCCAGCAGCCTCCTCGGACAGGGCGAAAAACTGTTTTTT
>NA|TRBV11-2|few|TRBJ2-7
CASSRIPPGTITGEQYF
TGTGCCAGCAGCCGAATCCCCCCCGGGACAATCACCGGCGAGCAGTACTTC
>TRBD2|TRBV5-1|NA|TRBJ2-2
CASSSTGGGSNTGELFF
TGCGCCAGCAGCTCAACTGGTGGCGGGAGCAACACCGGGGAGCTGTTTTTT
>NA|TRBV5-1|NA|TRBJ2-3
CASSLSSGNADTQYF
TGCGCCAGCAGCTTGAGTTCCGGGAACGCAGATACGCAGTATTTT
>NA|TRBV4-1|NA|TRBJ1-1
CASSQKGGRTTEAFF
TGCGCCAGCAGCCAAAAAGGGGGTCGGACCACTGAAGCTTTCTTT
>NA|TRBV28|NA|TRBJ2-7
CASSPRAGGPRTYEQYF
TGTGCCAGCAGTCCCCGCGCCGGGGGACCGCGCACCTACGAGCAGTACTTC
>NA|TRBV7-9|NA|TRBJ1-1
CASSFPFRPEENTEAFF
TGTGCCAGCAGCTTCCCATTTCGTCCTGAGGAGAACACTGAAGCTTTCTTT
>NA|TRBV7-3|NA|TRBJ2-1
CASSLRSAYNEQFF
TGTGCCAGCAGCTTAAGGTCCGCGTACAATGAGCAGTTCTTC
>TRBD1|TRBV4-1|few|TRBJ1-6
CASSQGTGGNSPLHF
TGCGCCAGCAGCCAAGGGACAGGTGGTAATTCACCCCTCCACTTT
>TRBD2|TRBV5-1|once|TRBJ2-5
CASSLGTRGGGQETQYF
TGCGCCAGCAGCTTGGGGACGCGGGGGGGCGGCCAAGAGACCCAGTACTTC
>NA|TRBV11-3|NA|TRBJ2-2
CASSLDDRNTGELFF
TGTGCCAGCAGCTTAGACGACAGGAACACCGGGGAGCTGTTTTTT
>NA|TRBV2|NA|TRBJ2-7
CASSVQETYEQYF
TGTGCCAGCAGTGTACAGGAGACCTACGAGCAGTACTTC
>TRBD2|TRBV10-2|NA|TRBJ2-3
CASSELPAGVSLTDTQYF
TGCGCCAGCAGTGAGTTGCCAGCGGGAGTATCCCTCACAGATACGCAGTATTTT
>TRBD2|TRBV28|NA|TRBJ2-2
CASQREGTGELFF
TGTGCCAGTCAGCGGGAGGGAACCGGGGAGCTGTTTTTT
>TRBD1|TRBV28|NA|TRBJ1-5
CASSGVSGGRNQPQHF
TGTGCCAGCAGTGGTGTGTCAGGGGGTCGGAATCAGCCCCAGCATTTT
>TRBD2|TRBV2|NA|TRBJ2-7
CASSDFAGVGLQYF
TGTGCCAGCAGTGACTTTGCGGGAGTAGGGTTACAGTACTTC
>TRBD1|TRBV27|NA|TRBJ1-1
CASRNTGERFTEAFF
TGTGCCAGCAGGAATACAGGGGAGCGCTTCACTGAAGCTTTCTTT
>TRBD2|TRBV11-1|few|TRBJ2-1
CASRSRGGSLQYNEQFF
TGTGCCAGCAGGTCACGGGGCGGGAGTCTTCAGTACAATGAGCAGTTCTTC
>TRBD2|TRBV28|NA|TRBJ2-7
CASSFLAGVEQYF
TGTGCCAGCAGTTTTCTAGCGGGAGTTGAGCAGTACTTC
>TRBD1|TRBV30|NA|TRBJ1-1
CAWRGTGGRAWAFF
TGTGCCTGGAGGGGGACAGGGGGCAGAGCCTGGGCTTTCTTT
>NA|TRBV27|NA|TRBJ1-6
CASGDFDVLSSPLHF
TGTGCCAGCGGAGACTTCGACGTTTTAAGTTCACCCCTCCACTTT
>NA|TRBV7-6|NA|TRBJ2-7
CASTPLPGGHYEQYF
TGTGCCAGCACCCCTCTACCAGGGGGGCATTACGAGCAGTACTTC
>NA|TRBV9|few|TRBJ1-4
CASSVDPWGQGEKLFF
TGTGCCAGCAGCGTAGATCCCTGGGGCCAAGGGGAAAAACTGTTTTTT
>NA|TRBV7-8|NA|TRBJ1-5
CASSFGQIDSNQPQHF
TGTGCCAGCAGCTTCGGACAGATAGATAGCAATCAGCCCCAGCATTTT
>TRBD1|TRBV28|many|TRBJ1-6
CASRVTGVNSSPLHF
TGTGCCAGCAGGGTGACAGGGGTAAATTCTTCACCCCTCCACTTT
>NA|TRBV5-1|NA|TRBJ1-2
CASSDGGGGYGYTF
TGCGCCAGCAGCGACGGGGGGGGCGGCTATGGCTACACCTTC
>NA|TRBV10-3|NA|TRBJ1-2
CAISETTDYGYTF
TGTGCCATCAGTGAGACCACGGACTATGGCTACACCTTC
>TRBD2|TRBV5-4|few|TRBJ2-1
CASSWGGLAGSSYNEQFF
TGTGCCAGCAGCTGGGGTGGACTAGCGGGTTCGTCCTACAATGAGCAGTTCTTC
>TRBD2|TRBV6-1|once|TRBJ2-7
CASRTGTSGSYEQYF
TGTGCCAGCAGGACCGGGACTAGCGGGAGTTACGAGCAGTACTTC
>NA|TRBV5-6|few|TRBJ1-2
CASSSGWRGSSDGYTF
TGTGCCAGCAGCTCTGGATGGAGGGGAAGTTCGGATGGCTACACCTTC
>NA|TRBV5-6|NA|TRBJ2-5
CASSLDRATGPQYF
TGTGCCAGCAGCTTGGACAGAGCGACAGGCCCGCAGTACTTC
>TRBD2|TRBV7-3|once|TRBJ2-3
CASSASSGTRDTQYF
TGTGCCAGCAGCGCGTCTAGCGGGACTAGGGATACGCAGTATTTT
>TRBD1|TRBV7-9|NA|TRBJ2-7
CASSWRQGNNYEQYF
TGTGCCAGCAGCTGGCGACAGGGGAATAACTACGAGCAGTACTTC
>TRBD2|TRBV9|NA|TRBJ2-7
CASSETSGSGIYEQYF
TGTGCCAGCAGCGAGACTAGCGGGAGTGGTATCTACGAGCAGTACTTC